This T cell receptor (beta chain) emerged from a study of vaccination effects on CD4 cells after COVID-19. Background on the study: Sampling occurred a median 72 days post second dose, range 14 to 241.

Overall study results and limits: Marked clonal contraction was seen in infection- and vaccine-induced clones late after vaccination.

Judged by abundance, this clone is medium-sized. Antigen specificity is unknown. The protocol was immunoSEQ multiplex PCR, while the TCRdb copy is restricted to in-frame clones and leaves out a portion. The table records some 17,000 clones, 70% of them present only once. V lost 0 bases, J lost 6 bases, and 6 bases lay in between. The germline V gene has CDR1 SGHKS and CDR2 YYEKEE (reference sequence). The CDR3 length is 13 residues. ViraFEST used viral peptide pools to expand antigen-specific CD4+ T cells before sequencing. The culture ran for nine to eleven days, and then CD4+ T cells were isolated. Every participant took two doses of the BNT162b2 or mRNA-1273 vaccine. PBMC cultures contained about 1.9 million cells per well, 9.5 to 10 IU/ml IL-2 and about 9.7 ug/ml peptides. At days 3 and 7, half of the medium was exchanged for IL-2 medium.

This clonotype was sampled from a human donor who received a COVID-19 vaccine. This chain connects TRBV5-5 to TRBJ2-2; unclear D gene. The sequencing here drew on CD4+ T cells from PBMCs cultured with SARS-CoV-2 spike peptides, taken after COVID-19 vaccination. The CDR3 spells CASSLELSGELFF. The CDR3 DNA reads TGTGCCAGCAGCTTGGAACTTTCCGGGGAGCTGTTTTTT.